This T cell receptor beta chain was captured by sequencing in a study of T cell repertoires in cytomegalovirus infection (dated by TCRdb to between 2019 and 2020). A note on the overall study: Peptide stimulations targeted recently identified HLA-C-restricted CMV epitopes, whose presentation resists viral immunomodulation, together with well-studied HLA-B-restricted epitopes. Because public TCR beta signatures pointed to carriage of CMV infection together with the matching HLA type, the HLA type of each donor mattered for the analysis.

There are 21 amino acids in the CDR3, from cysteine to phenylalanine inclusive. This entry keeps only the CDR3 DNA: 63 bases, framed from base 1. The germline V gene yields KGHSH for CDR1 and LQKENI for CDR2. Compared with germline, V lacks 2 bases and J lacks 9 bases; bases without a gene match: 26. According to the study, the label for this sample's treatment or condition signals: in vitro stimulation with specific CMV peptide epitopes to enrich CMV-specific T cells. On the study overall, not on this receptor specifically: The ex vivo response was dominated by HLA-C-restricted CMV-specific TCR beta clonotypes, which also provided the single most frequent clonotype in two of eight donors. Cumulative frequency of public TCR beta family members discriminated carriers of CMV infection plus the relevant HLA type in this cohort and an independent approximately 350-donor cohort.

Sequencer: Illumina HiSeq 1500. TCRdb ran its own pipeline on the public reads, namely fastp trimming at Q25 and MiXCR clone calling, and kept in-frame beta chains. Under each unique CDR3 protein, matching rows form one entry showing the most common genes and DNA. Present in this sample are fewer than 650,000 distinct CDR3 sequences, over 35% of which were seen just once. Together, the top ten hold 48% of the sample. Note on this clonotype: What antigen it recognizes has not been identified. No per-base quality is available; no much larger clone lies one base away.

This TCR was sampled from a human donor in good health (CMV status not recorded). Some clones in this sample may be carry-over from other donors' samples. The specimen was cultured PBMCs, collected from culture after CMV antigen stimulation. Here the chain combines TRBV18 and TRBJ2-3, with 10 bases aligning to TRBD2. The DNA sequence follows: TGTGCCAGCTCACCAAAGAGGGAGGCCGATAGCGGGGGGCCTTCGGCGGTCACGCAGTATTTT. This sequence encodes CASSPKREADSGGPSAVTQYF.